The rows below give T cell receptor beta chains drawn from one sample of a study of vaccination effects on CD4 cells after COVID-19. These receptors have no known antigen. Assay used: immunoSEQ multiplex PCR; TCRdb lists only in-frame clones, some missing. The sample lists about 46,000 clones; around 70% were seen once. The sample consisted of CD4+ T cells from PBMCs cultured with HCoV-OC43 spike peptides, taken after COVID-19 vaccination. The receptors shown here come from a human donor who received a COVID-19 vaccine. Each CDR3 is given with its conserved first and last residue. D genes are given only for firm matches. Clone size is given for some rows only: seen once, a few or many times, or a class if the clone is expanded.

v_call	d_call	clone_size	j_call	cdr3_aa	cdr3_nt
TRBV25-1	TRBD1	.	TRBJ1-5	CASSSLSGTDDQPQHF	TGTGCCAGCAGTTCCCTTTCCGGGACAGATGATCAGCCCCAGCATTTT
TRBV6-5	.	few	TRBJ1-1	CASSYRVGTEAFF	TGTGCCAGCAGTTACAGGGTCGGGACTGAAGCTTTCTTT
TRBV3-1/TRBV3-2	TRBD1	.	TRBJ2-4	CASRPDRRLGKNIQYF	TGTGCCAGCAGACCGGACAGGCGGCTCGGCAAAAACATTCAGTACTTC
TRBV5-1	TRBD1	.	TRBJ2-7	CASSLGGTGDYEQYF	TGCGCCAGCAGCTTGGGTGGGACAGGGGACTACGAGCAGTACTTC
TRBV19	.	.	TRBJ2-6	CASSKPRDSRSGANVLTF	TGTGCCAGTAGCAAACCTCGGGACTCTCGCTCTGGGGCCAACGTCCTGACTTTC
TRBV14	.	.	TRBJ1-2	CASSQDAGLWYGYTF	TGTGCCAGCAGCCAAGATGCAGGGCTTTGGTATGGCTACACCTTC
TRBV16	TRBD2	.	TRBJ2-1	CASSPLAGAYNEQFF	TGTGCCAGCAGCCCGCTAGCGGGAGCCTACAATGAGCAGTTCTTC
TRBV13	.	.	TRBJ1-5	CASSLGDSAPAGPQHF	TGTGCCAGCAGCTTAGGCGATTCGGCGCCGGCGGGCCCCCAGCATTTT
TRBV18	.	.	TRBJ2-6	CASSLRGSSGANVLTF	TGTGCCAGCTCACTAAGAGGAAGCTCTGGGGCCAACGTCCTGACTTTC
TRBV18	.	.	TRBJ1-2	CASSEDSRYGYTF	TGTGCCAGCTCAGAGGACAGCCGCTATGGCTACACCTTC
TRBV4-2	TRBD2	.	TRBJ2-7	CASSQDPGTSGNEQYF	TGTGCCAGCAGCCAAGATCCTGGGACTAGCGGTAACGAGCAGTACTTC
TRBV9	.	.	TRBJ2-7	CASSTGPFGGKYEQYF	TGTGCCAGCAGCACAGGGCCTTTTGGGGGGAAGTACGAGCAGTACTTC
TRBV9	.	.	TRBJ1-3	CASSVGTVGNTIYF	TGTGCCAGCAGCGTAGGGACAGTCGGAAACACCATATATTTT
TRBV6-1	TRBD2	.	TRBJ2-2	CASRELAGGGTGELFF	TGTGCCAGCAGGGAACTAGCGGGAGGGGGGACCGGGGAGCTGTTTTTT
TRBV5-1	TRBD2	.	TRBJ2-7	CASSLAGTSGRGEQYF	TGCGCCAGCAGCCTAGCCGGGACTAGCGGGAGAGGTGAGCAGTACTTC
TRBV6-4	TRBD2	.	TRBJ2-3	CASSGTSGGADTQYF	TGTGCCAGCAGTGGGACTAGCGGGGGGGCAGATACGCAGTATTTT
TRBV10-3	TRBD2	.	TRBJ2-1	CAISEGVSLLAEQFF	TGTGCCATCAGTGAAGGAGTCTCCTTACTAGCGGAGCAGTTCTTC
TRBV5-1	TRBD2	.	TRBJ2-3	CATSAGGVSDTQYF	TGCGCCACCTCTGCGGGGGGCGTGTCAGATACGCAGTATTTT
TRBV5-5	TRBD2	.	TRBJ2-1	CASSSNVAGLNEQFF	TGTGCCAGCAGCTCCAATGTAGCGGGACTGAATGAGCAGTTCTTC
TRBV19	.	few	TRBJ1-1	CASSNRPTEAFF	TGTGCCAGTTCCAACAGGCCCACTGAAGCTTTCTTT
TRBV6-1	.	once	TRBJ2-5	CASREGWTQYF	TGTGCCAGCAGGGAAGGGTGGACCCAGTACTTC
TRBV5-1	.	.	TRBJ1-4	CASRQSLMEKLFF	TGCGCCAGCAGACAAAGTCTTATGGAAAAACTGTTTTTT
TRBV6-2/TRBV6-3	.	.	TRBJ2-7	CASSYSKAGRSYEQYF	TGTGCCAGCAGTTACTCGAAGGCAGGACGCTCCTACGAGCAGTACTTC
TRBV14	.	.	TRBJ2-2	CARVKGTTNTGELFF	TGTGCCAGGGTTAAGGGGACAACGAACACCGGGGAGCTGTTTTTT
TRBV19	.	.	TRBJ1-6	CASSIGSSGVNSPLHF	TGTGCCAGTAGTATCGGTTCTTCAGGGGTTAATTCACCCCTCCACTTT
TRBV18	.	.	TRBJ2-1	CASSPHRDDEQFF	TGTGCCAGCTCACCACACAGGGACGATGAGCAGTTCTTC
TRBV5-8	TRBD1	.	TRBJ1-2	CASSSRTGTDYGYTF	TGTGCCAGCAGCTCCCGGACAGGGACAGACTATGGCTACACCTTC
TRBV4-1	.	.	TRBJ1-5	CASSQEGVQPQHF	TGCGCCAGCAGCCAAGAAGGGGTTCAGCCCCAGCATTTT
TRBV24-1	.	few	TRBJ2-2	CATSDTGELFF	TGTGCCACCAGTGATACCGGGGAGCTGTTTTTT
TRBV3-1/TRBV3-2	.	.	TRBJ2-2	CASSQAGGGELFF	TGTGCCAGCAGCCAAGCAGGCGGCGGGGAGCTGTTTTTT
TRBV5-8	TRBD1	.	TRBJ2-7	CASRQQGRQYF	TGTGCCAGCAGACAACAGGGGAGGCAGTACTTC
TRBV2	.	.	TRBJ1-1	CASSAQGRKRGAFF	TGTGCCAGCAGCGCACAGGGACGAAAAAGGGGAGCTTTCTTT
TRBV7-9	.	.	TRBJ2-7	CASSLGLVVDEVYEQYF	TGTGCCAGCAGCTTAGGGCTGGTTGTAGATGAAGTCTACGAGCAGTACTTC
TRBV6-2/TRBV6-3	.	once	TRBJ2-1	CASSTIGTGAYNEQFF	TGTGCCAGCAGCACAATCGGGACGGGGGCCTACAATGAGCAGTTCTTC
TRBV7-8	.	.	TRBJ1-3	CASSLAFGRAGNTIYF	TGTGCCAGCAGCTTAGCGTTCGGCAGGGCTGGAAACACCATATATTTT
TRBV14	TRBD2	.	TRBJ2-5	CASSLGARGETQYF	TGTGCCAGCAGCCTAGGGGCGCGGGGGGAGACCCAGTACTTC
TRBV12-3/TRBV12-4	TRBD1	few	TRBJ2-1	CASSWGQNNEQFF	TGTGCCAGCAGTTGGGGACAGAACAATGAGCAGTTCTTC
TRBV10-1	.	.	TRBJ1-1	CASSELPNTEAFF	TGCGCCAGCAGTGAGTTACCGAACACTGAAGCTTTCTTT
TRBV7-2	.	few	TRBJ2-2	CASSSQAIQAGELFF	TGTGCCAGCAGCTCCCAGGCCATCCAAGCGGGGGAGCTGTTTTTT
TRBV6-6	.	.	TRBJ2-2	CASRTGAPNTGELFF	TGTGCCAGCAGAACGGGGGCTCCGAACACCGGGGAGCTGTTTTTT